This T cell receptor (beta chain) appears in the sequencing data of a study of shared clonotypes between healthy human individuals. Unmatched junction bases numbered 12, after V lost 4 bases and J lost 3 bases. Germline-derived CDR1 and CDR2 are LNHDA and SQIVND (reference sequence). The CDR3 has 17 amino acids. All donors were healthy HIV-negative adults lacking recent acute infections or vaccinations. All of the donors resided in Nashville, Tennessee, and each was a Caucasian adult. Execution of the assay was at deep level. Sequencing used immunoSEQ multiplex PCR; TCRdb keeps in-frame clones, though not all of them. The profile shows more than 2 million clones, roughly 95% of them singletons.

The receptor was derived from a man between 18 and 29 years old in good health. Specimen: naive CD4+ T cells sorted from blood. This sample's subset: CD45RA+ positively selected. The chain has TRBV19 and TRBJ2-4; 7 positions match TRBD2. CDR3 sequence (DNA): TGTGCCAGTAGTACCTCCTCACTAGCGACGTACAAAAACATTCAGTACTTC. Its translation is CASSTSSLATYKNIQYF.